These T cell receptor beta chains were read from a single sample in a study of graft-versus-host responses after intestinal transplantation. These receptors have no known antigen. Sequencing was performed with immunoSEQ multiplex PCR; in TCRdb, only in-frame clones are kept and a portion is missing. The table lists some 130,000 clones, 80% to 95% of them singletons. Sequenced material: unstimulated CD4+ T cells sorted from spleen or lymph node cells, taken before intestinal transplant. The origin of the receptors is a human donor who received an intestinal transplant. The CDR3 runs from the conserved cysteine through the conserved F or W. The D gene is left open where the match is weak. Clone size is stated in some rows and not others, as once, few, many or a class when expanded.

j_gene: TRBJ2-5; d_gene: -; v_gene: TRBV18; abundance: -; CDR3aa: CASSPDGQETQYF; CDR3nt: TGTGCCAGCTCACCAGACGGACAAGAGACCCAGTACTTC
j_gene: TRBJ1-5; d_gene: -; v_gene: TRBV29-1; abundance: -; CDR3aa: CSVLFGSNQPQHF; CDR3nt: TGCAGCGTTTTGTTCGGTTCCAATCAGCCCCAGCATTTT
j_gene: TRBJ1-5; d_gene: -; v_gene: TRBV12-5; abundance: -; CDR3aa: CANPQPNQPQHF; CDR3nt: TGTGCTAATCCCCAGCCCAATCAGCCCCAGCATTTT
j_gene: TRBJ2-1; d_gene: TRBD2; v_gene: TRBV29-1; abundance: -; CDR3aa: CSGKRESHNEQFF; CDR3nt: TGCAGCGGGAAGCGGGAGAGTCACAATGAGCAGTTCTTC
j_gene: TRBJ2-2; d_gene: -; v_gene: TRBV7-6; abundance: -; CDR3aa: CASSLVAGTYTGELFF; CDR3nt: TGTGCCAGCAGCTTAGTGGCAGGGACGTACACCGGGGAGCTGTTTTTT
j_gene: TRBJ2-3; d_gene: -; v_gene: TRBV10-2; abundance: -; CDR3aa: CASSDPSGGRNTQYF; CDR3nt: TGCGCCAGCAGTGATCCCAGCGGAGGGAGAAATACGCAGTATTTT
j_gene: TRBJ2-2; d_gene: TRBD2; v_gene: TRBV19; abundance: -; CDR3aa: CASRGTSNDPGELFF; CDR3nt: TGTGCCAGTCGTGGGACTAGCAACGATCCCGGGGAGCTGTTTTTT
j_gene: TRBJ2-1; d_gene: TRBD2; v_gene: TRBV5-1; abundance: -; CDR3aa: CASRTSGRYNEQFF; CDR3nt: TGCGCCAGCCGAACTAGCGGGCGCTACAATGAGCAGTTCTTC
j_gene: TRBJ1-5; d_gene: -; v_gene: TRBV9; abundance: -; CDR3aa: CASNPTGLGNQPQHF; CDR3nt: TGTGCCAGCAACCCCACAGGGTTAGGCAATCAGCCCCAGCATTTT
j_gene: TRBJ2-6; d_gene: TRBD1; v_gene: TRBV27; abundance: -; CDR3aa: CASSPWTGVGANVLTF; CDR3nt: TGTGCCAGCAGTCCCTGGACAGGGGTCGGGGCCAACGTCCTGACTTTC
j_gene: TRBJ1-5; d_gene: -; v_gene: TRBV28; abundance: -; CDR3aa: CASTPRGPTGGYQPQHF; CDR3nt: TGTGCCAGCACTCCCCGGGGCCCGACGGGGGGCTATCAGCCCCAGCATTTT
j_gene: TRBJ2-7; d_gene: TRBD2; v_gene: TRBV5-1; abundance: -; CDR3aa: CASSLGGLAESYEQYF; CDR3nt: TGCGCCAGCAGCTTGGGGGGACTAGCGGAGTCCTACGAGCAGTACTTC
j_gene: TRBJ2-7; d_gene: TRBD2; v_gene: TRBV27; abundance: -; CDR3aa: CASSTTSGSYEQYF; CDR3nt: TGTGCCAGCAGCACTACTAGCGGGAGTTACGAGCAGTACTTC
j_gene: TRBJ1-1; d_gene: -; v_gene: TRBV7-3; abundance: -; CDR3aa: CASSLFRGTEAFF; CDR3nt: TGTGCCAGCAGCTTATTTCGGGGCACTGAAGCTTTCTTT
j_gene: TRBJ2-3; d_gene: TRBD1; v_gene: TRBV9; abundance: -; CDR3aa: CASSLRTGGGDTQYF; CDR3nt: TGTGCCAGCAGCCTCCGGACAGGGGGAGGAGATACGCAGTATTTT
j_gene: TRBJ2-1; d_gene: -; v_gene: TRBV5-1; abundance: -; CDR3aa: CASSLVLYNEQFF; CDR3nt: TGCGCCAGCAGCTTGGTTCTGTACAATGAGCAGTTCTTC
j_gene: TRBJ2-5; d_gene: -; v_gene: TRBV11-2; abundance: -; CDR3aa: CASSRGGKETQYF; CDR3nt: TGTGCCAGCAGCAGGGGCGGAAAAGAGACCCAGTACTTC
j_gene: TRBJ1-1; d_gene: TRBD1; v_gene: TRBV7-3; abundance: -; CDR3aa: CASSKGQGDTEAFF; CDR3nt: TGTGCCAGCAGCAAGGGACAGGGGGACACTGAAGCTTTCTTT
j_gene: TRBJ2-7; d_gene: TRBD2; v_gene: TRBV27; abundance: -; CDR3aa: CASRLTSGTSYEQYF; CDR3nt: TGTGCCAGCAGACTCACTAGCGGGACGTCCTACGAGCAGTATTTC
j_gene: TRBJ1-4; d_gene: -; v_gene: TRBV7-9; abundance: -; CDR3aa: CASSDDPDFPQATNEKLFF; CDR3nt: TGTGCCAGCAGCGACGACCCAGACTTCCCTCAAGCAACTAATGAAAAACTGTTTTTT
j_gene: TRBJ2-5; d_gene: TRBD1; v_gene: TRBV9; abundance: -; CDR3aa: CASSVYPGQGQETQYF; CDR3nt: TGTGCCAGCAGCGTCTATCCGGGACAGGGCCAAGAGACCCAGTACTTC
j_gene: TRBJ1-4; d_gene: -; v_gene: TRBV5-1; abundance: few; CDR3aa: CASRLDEKLFF; CDR3nt: TGCGCCAGCCGTCTGGATGAAAAACTGTTTTTT
j_gene: TRBJ1-5; d_gene: -; v_gene: TRBV19; abundance: -; CDR3aa: CASSIEGGVNQPQHF; CDR3nt: TGTGCCAGTAGTATTGAGGGGGGGGTCAATCAGCCCCAGCATTTT
j_gene: TRBJ2-5; d_gene: -; v_gene: TRBV18; abundance: -; CDR3aa: CASSSPLTQETQYF; CDR3nt: TGTGCCAGCTCTTCACCACTAACGCAAGAGACCCAGTACTTC
j_gene: TRBJ2-3; d_gene: -; v_gene: TRBV27; abundance: -; CDR3aa: CASSLQLGGLASSTDTQYF; CDR3nt: TGTGCCAGCAGTTTACAGTTAGGGGGACTTGCATCTAGCACAGATACGCAGTATTTT
j_gene: TRBJ1-5; d_gene: TRBD1; v_gene: TRBV6-5; abundance: -; CDR3aa: CASSDRVSSQPQHF; CDR3nt: TGTGCCAGCAGTGACAGGGTGTCGAGTCAGCCCCAGCATTTT
j_gene: TRBJ1-1; d_gene: -; v_gene: TRBV4-2; abundance: -; CDR3aa: CASSTLEAGATEAFF; CDR3nt: TGTGCCAGCAGCACCCTCGAAGCAGGGGCCACTGAAGCTTTCTTT
j_gene: TRBJ1-5; d_gene: -; v_gene: TRBV18; abundance: -; CDR3aa: CASSLKGTGGSNQPQHF; CDR3nt: TGTGCCAGCTCACTTAAAGGCACAGGCGGGAGCAATCAGCCCCAGCATTTT
j_gene: TRBJ2-7; d_gene: -; v_gene: TRBV5-1; abundance: once; CDR3aa: CASSRRGDEQYF; CDR3nt: TGCGCCAGCAGCCGGAGGGGGGACGAGCAGTACTTC
j_gene: TRBJ2-1; d_gene: -; v_gene: TRBV9; abundance: once; CDR3aa: CASSGTLGPNEQFF; CDR3nt: TGTGCCAGCAGCGGGACCTTGGGGCCCAATGAGCAGTTCTTC
j_gene: TRBJ2-1; d_gene: TRBD2; v_gene: TRBV5-1; abundance: -; CDR3aa: CASSSRWTSSRTNEQFF; CDR3nt: TGCGCCAGCAGCTCGCGCTGGACTAGCTCCCGAACGAATGAGCAGTTCTTC
j_gene: TRBJ2-7; d_gene: -; v_gene: TRBV6-6; abundance: -; CDR3aa: CASSTGFYEQYF; CDR3nt: TGTGCCAGCAGCACAGGGTTCTACGAGCAGTACTTC
j_gene: TRBJ1-1; d_gene: -; v_gene: TRBV28; abundance: -; CDR3aa: CASSPRGLGNTEAFF; CDR3nt: TGTGCCAGCAGTCCGCGGGGCCTTGGGAACACTGAAGCTTTCTTT